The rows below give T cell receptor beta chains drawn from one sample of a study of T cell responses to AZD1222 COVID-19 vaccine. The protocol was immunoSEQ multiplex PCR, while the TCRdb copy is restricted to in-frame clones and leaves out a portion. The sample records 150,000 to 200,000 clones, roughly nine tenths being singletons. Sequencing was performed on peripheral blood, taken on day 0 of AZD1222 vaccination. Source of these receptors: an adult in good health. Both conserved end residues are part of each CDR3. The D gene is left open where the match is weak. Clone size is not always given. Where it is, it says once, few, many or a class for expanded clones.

CASRGEGRVGTEAFF	TGTGCCAGCCGTGGGGAAGGGCGAGTCGGCACTGAAGCTTTCTTT	NA	TRBV6-4	TRBJ1-1	once
CAWSSLAGDEQFF	TGTGCCTGGAGTTCACTAGCGGGAGATGAGCAGTTCTTC	TRBD2	TRBV30	TRBJ2-1	once
CASSLGAGEHSEAFF	TGTGCCAGCAGTTTGGGGGCAGGGGAACATAGTGAAGCTTTCTTT	NA	TRBV6-5	TRBJ1-1	NA
CASSLAGLEQFF	TGTGCCAGCAGCTTAGCGGGGCTTGAGCAGTTCTTC	NA	TRBV13	TRBJ2-1	once
CASSRSGSWDEQYF	TGTGCCAGCAGCCGTAGCGGGAGTTGGGACGAGCAGTACTTC	TRBD2	TRBV7-9	TRBJ2-7	NA
CASSPLKIQETQYF	TGTGCCAGCAGTCCCCTTAAGATCCAAGAGACCCAGTACTTC	NA	TRBV27	TRBJ2-5	NA
CASSSQTGYYGYTF	TGCGCCAGCAGTTCCCAGACAGGGTACTATGGCTACACCTTC	TRBD1	TRBV5-1	TRBJ1-2	NA
CASSNTQPQHF	TGTGCCAGTAGTAACACGCAGCCCCAGCATTTT	NA	TRBV19	TRBJ1-5	NA
CASSPRTANQETQYF	TGTGCCAGCAGCCCCCGGACAGCCAACCAAGAGACCCAGTACTTC	NA	TRBV5-4	TRBJ2-5	NA
CASSPNQGRMNTEAFF	TGTGCCAGCTCACCAAACCAAGGCCGTATGAACACTGAAGCTTTCTTT	NA	TRBV18	TRBJ1-1	NA
CVRSYARGGGTGELFF	TGTGTCAGAAGCTACGCCCGGGGGGGCGGCACCGGGGAGCTGTTTTTT	NA	TRBV7-5	TRBJ2-2	NA
CASSQAGLDYEAFF	TGTGCCAGCAGCCAAGCGGGCCTGGACTATGAAGCTTTCTTT	NA	TRBV3-1/TRBV3-2	TRBJ1-1	NA
CASSSPDRGGSGTGNTIYF	TGTGCCAGCAGCTCCCCGGACAGGGGCGGCAGTGGCACTGGAAACACCATATATTTT	TRBD1	TRBV11-2	TRBJ1-3	NA
CASSTNRGSGANVLTF	TGTGCCAGTAGTACCAACAGGGGCTCTGGGGCCAACGTCCTGACTTTC	TRBD1	TRBV19	TRBJ2-6	NA
CASSQEGLYGYTF	TGTGCCAGCAGCCAAGAAGGTCTCTATGGCTACACCTTC	NA	TRBV14	TRBJ1-2	once
CASSLDRDTMGYTF	TGTGCCAGCAGCCTCGACAGGGATACTATGGGCTACACCTTC	TRBD1	TRBV2	TRBJ1-2	NA
CASSDPRGGNQPQHF	TGTGCCAGCAGTGACCCCAGGGGAGGCAATCAGCCCCAGCATTTT	NA	TRBV6-1	TRBJ1-5	NA
CAIRSDKLHSGNTIYF	TGTGCCATCAGGAGCGACAAGCTCCACTCTGGAAACACCATATATTTT	NA	TRBV10-3	TRBJ1-3	NA
CASSLDRSEQYF	TGCGCCAGCAGCTTGGACCGCAGTGAGCAGTACTTC	NA	TRBV5-1	TRBJ2-7	NA